These 21 T cell receptor beta chains were all obtained from the same sample, sequenced in a study of regulatory T cells in long-lasting Graves disease. To make TCR beta libraries, researchers used iRepertoire HTBI primers and Arm-PCR of CDR3 regions. TCRdb re-analysed the multiplex PCR reads in MiXCR, keeping a single row per CDR3 protein. This sample has roughly 320,000 distinct CDR3 sequences, with approximately 16% found just once. Described time point: newly diagnosed GD, antithyroid drugs for less than 3 months. Researchers made the TCR library from RNA that was extracted from PBMCs. A further study also used this sample, focusing on T cells in Graves' hyperthyroidism and ophthalmopathy.

The sample consisted of peripheral blood mononuclear cells (PBMCs), taken at new diagnosis, from a patient treated with antithyroid drugs. All receptors come from a man between 40 and 49 years old with Graves disease.

J is TRBJ2-6 and V is TRBV6-1; 7 nucleotides align to TRBD2. The CDR3 length is 14 residues. V lost 8 bases and J lost 4; bases outside the gene matches: 5. Per germline, CDR1 MNHNS and CDR2 SASEGT. The CDR3 loop reads CASSHGRGANVLTF. Written as DNA, the CDR3 is TGTGCCAGCTCACACGGGAGGGGGGCCAACGTCCTGACTTTC.

This clonotype was seen at least ten times. The chain recombines TRBV11-2 with TRBJ2-3; no reliable D call. CDR3 size: 14 residues. CDR1 is SGHAT, CDR2 FQNNGV, per germline. Trimming removed 5 bases at V and 5 bases at J, with 14 bases between. CDR3 region: CASSPPAQRDTQYF. CDR3 in DNA: TGTGCCAGCAGCCCCCCTGCACAGCGAGATACGCAGTATTTT.

The chain is built from TRBV6-1 and TRBJ2-7; TRBD1 is a possible D gene (6 bases). From germline, CDR1 is MNHNS and CDR2 SASEGT. This CDR3 contains 14 residues. Trimming removed 0 bases from V and 4 bases from J, with 10 bases in between. The CDR3 loop reads CASSEAHREYEQYF. The CDR3 DNA is TGTGCCAGCAGTGAAGCGCACAGGGAATACGAGCAGTACTTC.

This clonotype was seen many times. The chain has TRBV5-8 and TRBJ2-3, with TRBD2 matching over 8 bases. Trimming took 3 bases from V and 5 from J; bases not matched to a gene: 8. This CDR3 contains 15 residues. From germline, CDR1 is SGHTS and CDR2 YDEGEE. The CDR3 loop reads CASSSAGTRGDTQYF. DNA for the CDR3: TGTGCCAGCAGCTCTGCGGGGACTAGAGGAGATACGCAGTATTTT. The complete variable domain, with remaining parts taken from reference TRBV5-8 and TRBJ2-3, reads EAGVTQSPTHLIKTRGQQATLRCSPISGHTSVYWYQQALGLGLQFLLWYDEGEERNRGNFPPRFSGRQFPNYSSELNVNALELEDSALYLCASSSAGTRGDTQYFGPGTRLTVL.

This clonotype was found many times. The chain carries TRBV20-1 and TRBJ2-5; 13 nucleotides line up with TRBD2. Germline V gene lookup returns CDR1 DFQATT and CDR2 SNEGSKA (reference sequence). V lost 3 bases to trimming and J lost 0 bases; unmatched junction nucleotides: 1. The CDR3 length is 15 residues. CDR3: CSARTSGGYQETQYF. The CDR3 DNA is TGCAGTGCTAGGACTAGCGGGGGGTACCAAGAGACCCAGTACTTC.

This clonotype was detected only a few times. The V and J genes are TRBV11-2 and TRBJ1-6; TRBD1 matches 8 bases. Germline trimming cut 3 bases from V and 11 bases from J; bases unmatched to any gene: 9. CDR1 and CDR2 (germline): SGHAT, FQNNGV. This CDR3 spans 15 amino acids. The CDR3 loop reads CASSFGQGLIPPLHF. The DNA of the CDR3 is TGTGCCAGCAGCTTTGGACAGGGCCTCATTCCACCCCTCCACTTT.

The DNA for the CDR3 is TGCAGTGCTGCCCGTGAGGGGGCAGGGTACGAGCAGTACTTC. Encoded protein: CSAAREGAGYEQYF. This chain joins TRBV20-1 and TRBJ2-7; 7 positions match TRBD1. V shed 5 bases, J shed 4 bases, and the junction held 11 bases outside the gene matches. This CDR3 region has 14 residues. Germline lookup yields CDR1 DFQATT and CDR2 SNEGSKA (reference sequence).

The chain links TRBV20-1 to TRBJ2-7; a possible D gene is TRBD1 (6 bases). V was cut by 6 bases and J by 5 bases, with 14 bases left in between. The CDR3 totals 12 residues. In germline, CDR1 is DFQATT, CDR2 SNEGSKA (reference sequence). The CDR3 here is CSAETGKDEQYF. The DNA of the CDR3 is TGCAGTGCGGAAACAGGGAAGGACGAGCAGTACTTC.

Remarks on this clonotype: A much larger clone is a single base away; this may be a read error. The CDR3 does not end in the conserved phenylalanine or tryptophan, so this is likely a read error. V is TRBV7-2 and J is TRBJ2-7; D perhaps matches TRBD2 (5 bases). The CDR3 is 13 amino acids. CDR1 and CDR2 from the germline V gene are SGHTA and FQGNSA. Trimming removed 4 bases from V and 7 bases from J, with 14 bases in between. CDR3 in amino acids: CASSSYRGGEQYL. CDR3 DNA: TGTGCCAGCAGCTCGTACCGGGGTGGAGAGCAGTACCTC.

This clonotype was picked up a small number of times. The CDR3 DNA reads TGTGCCATCAGTGAGTCGGGACAGGCCATAGATACGCAGTATTTT. It specifies CAISESGQAIDTQYF. The rearrangement links TRBV10-3 to TRBJ2-3, with 8 bases lining up with TRBD1. Germline CDR1 reads ENHRY; CDR2 reads SYGVKD. The CDR3 consists of 15 residues. With 0 bases clipped from V and 5 bases from J, the junction kept 4 bases outside the gene matches.

This clonotype was seen repeatedly, ten times or more. This chain joins TRBV18 and TRBJ2-7; D ambiguous. Deletions cut 2 bases from V and 2 bases from J, with 13 bases between. This CDR3 region has 15 residues. Germline CDR1 reads KGHSH; CDR2 reads LQKENI. CDR3 protein: CASSPAFETTYEQYF. Here the CDR3 DNA reads TGTGCCAGCTCACCAGCTTTCGAGACGACCTACGAGCAGTACTTC.

This clonotype was seen ten or more times. The chain couples TRBV10-3 to TRBJ2-7, with 7 positions matching TRBD1. The CDR3 runs 13 residues. CDR1 is ENHRY and CDR2 is SYGVKD in the germline V gene. With 3 bases clipped from V and 3 bases from J, the junction kept 2 bases outside the gene matches. CDR3 in amino acids: CAISDGTVYEQYF. DNA of the CDR3: TGTGCCATCAGTGACGGGACAGTCTACGAGCAGTACTTC.

This clonotype was counted at least ten times. The chain links TRBV7-2 to TRBJ1-5, with 8 bases that match TRBD1. V lost 3 bases, J lost 6 bases, and 4 bases stayed unmatched. The CDR3 covers 14 residues. The V gene's germline CDR1 is SGHTA and CDR2 FQGNSA. The CDR3 is CASSLDRVPQPQHF. CDR3 in DNA: TGTGCCAGCAGCTTGGACAGGGTCCCTCAGCCCCAGCATTTT. Full variable domain (remainder filled in from reference TRBV7-2 and TRBJ1-5): GAGVSQSPSNKVTEKGKDVELRCDPISGHTALYWYRQSLGQGLEFLIYFQGNSAPDKSGLPSDRFSAERTGGSVSTLTIQRTQQEDSAVYLCASSLDRVPQPQHFGDGTRLSIL.

At least ten counts were recorded for this clonotype. The V and J genes are TRBV6-1 and TRBJ2-7; 7 nucleotides agree with TRBD2. From germline, CDR1 is MNHNS and CDR2 SASEGT. The CDR3 loop spans 14 amino acids. V shed 5 bases and J 2 bases; nucleotides not matched to a gene: 6. CDR3 region: CASSLPTSTYEQYF. The CDR3 bases are TGTGCCAGCAGTCTCCCGACTAGCACCTACGAGCAGTACTTC.

There are many counts of this clonotype. The chain links TRBV24-1 to TRBJ2-1; perhaps D is TRBD1 or TRBD2 (6 bases each). Germline V gene sequence: CDR1 KGHDR, CDR2 SFDVKD. There are 13 residues in the CDR3. The V and J ends lost 10 bases and 3 bases respectively, with 12 bases between them. This CDR3 reads CATRGDFYNEQFF. The DNA of the CDR3 is TGTGCCACTAGGGGGGATTTCTACAATGAGCAGTTCTTC.

This clonotype was counted at least ten times. The gene calls are TRBV18 and TRBJ1-5, with D possibly being TRBD1 (6 bases). The CDR3 runs 17 residues. V was cut by 3 bases and J by 0 bases, with 15 bases left in between. CDR1 is KGHSH, CDR2 LQKENI, per germline. The CDR3 loop reads CASSPEADSYSNQPQHF. The CDR3 DNA is TGTGCCAGCTCACCGGAGGCGGACAGCTATAGCAATCAGCCCCAGCATTTT.

The chain is built from TRBV3-1 and TRBJ1-2, with D unresolved. Germline CDR1 is LGHDT and CDR2 is YNNKEL (reference sequence). This CDR3 spans 14 amino acids. V was clipped by 4 bases and J by 8 bases, with 17 bases between them. CDR3 sequence reads: CASSPMEVRDGYTF. CDR3 sequence (DNA): TGTGCCAGCAGCCCGATGGAGGTACGTGACGGCTACACCTTC.

The genes are TRBV5-1 and TRBJ2-2; D not resolved. Germline lookup yields CDR1 SGHRS and CDR2 YFSETQ. CDR3 length: 15 residues. V lost 6 bases and J lost 6, with 18 bases in between. The CDR3 reads CASTMVAPPPGELFF. The CDR3 DNA reads as TGCGCCAGCACTATGGTTGCTCCACCGCCCGGGGAGCTGTTTTTT.

This clonotype was recorded at least ten times. The chain couples TRBV28 to TRBJ1-5; D uncertain. This CDR3 is built from 14 residues. The V end was cut by 6 bases, the J end by 0 bases, with 9 bases between. Per germline, CDR1 MDHEN and CDR2 SYDVKM. The CDR3 sequence: CASRYSYSNQPQHF. The CDR3 bases are TGTGCCAGCAGGTACAGTTATAGCAATCAGCCCCAGCATTTT.

This clonotype was seen more than once but under ten times. The chain joins TRBV10-1 to TRBJ1-5, with D tentatively TRBD1 (5 bases). V was cut by 4 bases and J by 1 base, with 11 bases left in between. Per the germline V gene, CDR1 is WNHNN and CDR2 is SYGVQD (reference sequence). CDR3 size: 15 residues. DNA of the CDR3: TGCGCCAGCAGTGTCCCGGGGGTCAGCAATCAGCCCCAGCATTTT. Amino acids: CASSVPGVSNQPQHF.

The table lists this clonotype with many counts. The chain combines TRBV20-1 with TRBJ2-1; TRBD1 matches at 10 bases. The ends lost 3 bases at V and 9 bases at J; junction bases unmatched: 8. CDR1 is DFQATT, CDR2 SNEGSKA, per germline (reference sequence). The CDR3 is 14 amino acids. CDR3 region: CSARGTGAPSEQFF. CDR3 nucleotides: TGCAGTGCTAGGGGGACAGGGGCGCCTTCTGAGCAGTTCTTC.